The sequence of this T cell receptor (beta chain) was determined in a study of cytomegalovirus exposure and HLA in healthy donors. Study-level background: Early on, a data release was issued that held some 91 million unique TCRs from HLA-typed donors.

Primers: 60 Vbeta forward and 13 Jbeta reverse. The table came from immunoSEQ multiplex PCR; TCRdb's copy has only in-frame clones and leaves some out. The profile covers 150,000 to 200,000 clones, with around three quarters appearing a single time and 3.7% taken by the ten largest. This clone was seen more than once but under ten times. The CDR3 runs 15 residues. Trimming shortened V by 0 bases and J by 2 bases, and 11 bases separated the two germline ends. The V gene's germline CDR1 is MNHEY and CDR2 SVGAGI. The sequence was collected from a man aged 25-45 years in good health and CMV-seropositive. The specimen was PBMCs. The chain recombines TRBV6-5 with TRBJ2-7, with a weak D call TRBD2 (6 bases). As DNA, the CDR3 is TGTGCCAGCAGTTACTCGAATCGGGGGACCTACGAGCAGTACTTC. This sequence encodes CASSYSNRGTYEQYF.